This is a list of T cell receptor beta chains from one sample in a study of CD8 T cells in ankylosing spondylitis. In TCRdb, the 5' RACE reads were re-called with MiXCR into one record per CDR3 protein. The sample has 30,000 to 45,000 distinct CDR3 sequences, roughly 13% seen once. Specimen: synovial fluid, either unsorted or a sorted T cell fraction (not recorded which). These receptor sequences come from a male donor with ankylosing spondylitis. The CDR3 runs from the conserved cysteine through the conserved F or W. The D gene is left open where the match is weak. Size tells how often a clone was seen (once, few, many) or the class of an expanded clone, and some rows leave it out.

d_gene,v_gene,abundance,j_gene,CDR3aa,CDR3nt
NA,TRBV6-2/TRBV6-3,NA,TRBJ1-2,CASSLEDFYGYTF,TGTGCCAGCAGCCTCGAAGACTTCTATGGCTACACCTTC
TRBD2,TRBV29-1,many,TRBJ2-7,CSVSSGRYEQYF,TGCAGCGTTTCTAGCGGGCGCTACGAGCAGTACTTC
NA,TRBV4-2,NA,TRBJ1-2,CASSQDPTGSLANYGYTF,TGTGCCAGCAGCCAAGACCCCACAGGGAGTTTAGCTAACTATGGCTACACCTTC
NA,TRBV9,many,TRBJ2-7,CASSGGSGAPLSEQYF,TGTGCCAGCAGCGGTGGCTCGGGGGCTCCGTTGAGCGAGCAGTACTTC
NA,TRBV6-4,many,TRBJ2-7,CASSDSASSSDEQYF,TGTGCCAGCAGTGACTCGGCTAGCTCCAGCGACGAGCAGTACTTC
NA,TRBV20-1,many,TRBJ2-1,CSARGLEGGHEEQFF,TGCAGTGCTAGAGGGCTAGAGGGAGGTCATGAGGAGCAGTTCTTC
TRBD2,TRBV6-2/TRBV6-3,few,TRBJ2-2,CASSRLAGGLGTGELFF,TGTGCCAGCAGCAGACTAGCGGGGGGGCTGGGCACCGGGGAGCTGTTTTTT
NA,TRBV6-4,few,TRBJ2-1,CASSDGVTEQFF,TGTGCCAGCAGTGATGGAGTCACTGAGCAGTTCTTC
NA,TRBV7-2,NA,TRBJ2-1,CASSLVVASNNEQFF,TGTGCCAGCAGCTTAGTGGTGGCTTCGAACAATGAGCAGTTCTTC
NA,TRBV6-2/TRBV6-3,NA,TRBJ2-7,CASSYSPRTYEQYF,TGTGCCAGCAGTTATAGCCCACGCACCTACGAGCAGTACTTC
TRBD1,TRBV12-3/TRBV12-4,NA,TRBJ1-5,CASTATGGAGQPQHF,TGTGCCAGCACCGCTACAGGGGGCGCAGGTCAGCCCCAGCATTTT
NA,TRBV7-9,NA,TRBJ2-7,CASSLGTPPYEQYF,TGTGCCAGCAGCCTCGGGACACCTCCCTACGAGCAGTACTTC
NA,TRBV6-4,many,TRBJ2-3,CASSDGQGIGTQYF,TGTGCCAGCAGTGATGGGCAGGGGATCGGCACGCAGTATTTT
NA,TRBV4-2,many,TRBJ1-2,CASWDGSYGYTF,TGTGCCAGCTGGGACGGTTCTTATGGCTACACCTTC
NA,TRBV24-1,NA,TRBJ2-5,CATSDLLDKEETQYF,TGTGCCACCAGTGATTTGCTGGACAAAGAAGAGACCCAGTACTTC
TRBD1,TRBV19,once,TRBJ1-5,CASSTSGGSQPQHF,TGTGCCAGTAGTACCTCAGGGGGGAGTCAGCCCCAGCATTTT
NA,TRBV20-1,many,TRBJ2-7,CSHSRGRDLGEQYF,TGCAGCCACTCGCGGGGACGGGACTTGGGTGAGCAGTACTTC
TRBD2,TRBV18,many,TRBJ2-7,CASSPRAGGPYEQYF,TGTGCCAGCTCACCACGGGCGGGAGGGCCCTACGAGCAGTACTTC
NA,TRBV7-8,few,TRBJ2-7,CASSLPGVHPREQYF,TGTGCCAGCAGCTTACCGGGGGTCCATCCACGGGAGCAGTACTTC
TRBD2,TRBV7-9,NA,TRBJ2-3,CASSSGLAQDTQYF,TGTGCCAGCAGTTCCGGACTAGCGCAAGATACGCAGTATTTT
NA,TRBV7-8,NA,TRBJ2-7,CASSLGQVAYEQYF,TGTGCCAGCAGCTTAGGACAGGTAGCGTACGAGCAGTACTTC
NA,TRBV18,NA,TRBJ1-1,CASSARLKNTEAFF,TGTGCCAGCTCAGCCCGATTAAAGAACACTGAAGCTTTCTTT
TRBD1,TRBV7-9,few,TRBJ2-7,CASSSSDRGSSYEQYF,TGTGCCAGCAGCTCCTCGGACAGGGGCAGCTCCTACGAGCAGTACTTC
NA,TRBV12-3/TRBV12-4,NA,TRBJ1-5,CASSLQGIGGNQPQHF,TGTGCCAGCAGTTTACAAGGGATTGGGGGCAATCAGCCCCAGCATTTT
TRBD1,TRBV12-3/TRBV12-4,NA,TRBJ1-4,CASSLVKGAFNEKLFF,TGTGCCAGCAGTTTAGTAAAGGGGGCTTTTAATGAAAAACTGTTTTTT
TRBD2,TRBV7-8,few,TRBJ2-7,CASSLRAGPYEQYF,TGTGCCAGCAGCTTAAGAGCGGGACCCTACGAGCAGTACTTC
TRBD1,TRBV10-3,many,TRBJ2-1,CAIKSLEGQGNNEQFF,TGTGCCATCAAGAGCCTTGAAGGACAGGGCAACAATGAGCAGTTCTTC
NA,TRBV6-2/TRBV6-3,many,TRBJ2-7,CASSYETSSYEQYF,TGTGCCAGCAGTTACGAGACTAGCTCCTACGAGCAGTACTTC
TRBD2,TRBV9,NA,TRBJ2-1,CASSARLAGDSSYNEQFF,TGTGCCAGCAGCGCCAGACTAGCGGGAGATAGCTCCTACAATGAGCAGTTCTTC
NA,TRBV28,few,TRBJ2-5,CASRYRRETQYF,TGTGCCAGCAGATATCGACGGGAGACCCAGTACTTC